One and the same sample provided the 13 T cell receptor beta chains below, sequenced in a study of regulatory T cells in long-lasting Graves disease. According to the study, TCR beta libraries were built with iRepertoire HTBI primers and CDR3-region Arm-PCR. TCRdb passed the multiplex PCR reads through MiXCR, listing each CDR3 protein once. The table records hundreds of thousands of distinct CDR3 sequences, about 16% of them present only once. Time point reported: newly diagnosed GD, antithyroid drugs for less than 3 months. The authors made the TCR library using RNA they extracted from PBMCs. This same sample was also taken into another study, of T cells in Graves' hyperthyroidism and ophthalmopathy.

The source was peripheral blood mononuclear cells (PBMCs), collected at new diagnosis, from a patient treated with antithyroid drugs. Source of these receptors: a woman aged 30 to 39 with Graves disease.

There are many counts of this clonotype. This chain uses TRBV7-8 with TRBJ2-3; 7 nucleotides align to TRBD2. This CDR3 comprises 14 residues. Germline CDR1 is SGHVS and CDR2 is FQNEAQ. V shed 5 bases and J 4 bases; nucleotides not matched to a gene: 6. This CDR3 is CASSRVAGADTQYF. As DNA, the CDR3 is TGTGCCAGCAGCCGCGTTGCGGGAGCAGATACGCAGTATTTT.

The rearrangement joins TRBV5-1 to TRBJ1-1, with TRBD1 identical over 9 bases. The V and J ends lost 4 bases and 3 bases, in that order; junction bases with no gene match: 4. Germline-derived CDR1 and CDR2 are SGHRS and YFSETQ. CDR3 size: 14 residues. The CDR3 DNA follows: TGCGCCAGCAGCCGGGACAGGGCGGACACTGAAGCTTTCTTT. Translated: CASSRDRADTEAFF.

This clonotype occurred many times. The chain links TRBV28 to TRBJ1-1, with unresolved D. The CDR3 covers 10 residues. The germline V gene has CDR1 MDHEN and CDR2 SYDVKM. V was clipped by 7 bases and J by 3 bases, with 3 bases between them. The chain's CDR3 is CASTDTEAFF. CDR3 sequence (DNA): TGTGCCAGCACCGACACTGAAGCTTTCTTT. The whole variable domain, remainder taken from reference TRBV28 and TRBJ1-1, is DVKVTQSSRYLVKRTGEKVFLECVQDMDHENMFWYRQDPGLGLRLIYFSYDVKMKEKGDIPEGYSVSREKKERFSLILESASTNQTSMYLCASTDTEAFFGQGTRLTVV.

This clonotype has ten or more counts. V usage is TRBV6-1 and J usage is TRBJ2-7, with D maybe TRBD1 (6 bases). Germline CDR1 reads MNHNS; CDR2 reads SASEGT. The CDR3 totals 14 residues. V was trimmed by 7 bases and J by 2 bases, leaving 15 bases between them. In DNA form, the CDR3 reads TGTGCCAGCACTATAACAGGGTTTCCCTACGAGCAGTACTTC. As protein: CASTITGFPYEQYF.

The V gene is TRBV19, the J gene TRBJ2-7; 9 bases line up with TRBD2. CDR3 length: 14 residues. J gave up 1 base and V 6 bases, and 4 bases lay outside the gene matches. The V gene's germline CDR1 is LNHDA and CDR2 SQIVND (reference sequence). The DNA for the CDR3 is TGTGCCAGTAGCGATGGACTAGCGTCCTACGAGCAGTACTTC. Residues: CASSDGLASYEQYF.

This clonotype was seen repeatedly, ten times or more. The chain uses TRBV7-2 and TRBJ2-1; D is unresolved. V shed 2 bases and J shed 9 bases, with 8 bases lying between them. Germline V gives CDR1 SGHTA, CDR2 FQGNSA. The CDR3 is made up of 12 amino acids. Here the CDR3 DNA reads TGTGCCAGCAGCTTACTCGGGTTTGAGCAGTTCTTC. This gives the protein CASSLLGFEQFF.

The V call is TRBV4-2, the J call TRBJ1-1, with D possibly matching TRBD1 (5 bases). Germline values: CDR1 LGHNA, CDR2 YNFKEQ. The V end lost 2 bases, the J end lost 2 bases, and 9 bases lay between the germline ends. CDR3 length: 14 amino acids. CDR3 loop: CASSQPDRNTEAFF. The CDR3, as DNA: TGTGCCAGCAGCCAACCCGACAGAAACACTGAAGCTTTCTTT.

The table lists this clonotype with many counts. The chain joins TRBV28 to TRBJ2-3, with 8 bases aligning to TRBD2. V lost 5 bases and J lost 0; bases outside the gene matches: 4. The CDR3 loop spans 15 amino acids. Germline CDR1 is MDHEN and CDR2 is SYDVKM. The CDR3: CASSEASGSTDTQYF. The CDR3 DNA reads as TGTGCCAGCAGTGAGGCTAGCGGGAGCACAGATACGCAGTATTTT.

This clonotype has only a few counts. CDR3: CSARVLRLAGGRGNEQFF. The CDR3 region has the DNA TGCAGTGCTAGAGTCCTCAGACTAGCGGGAGGGCGGGGGAATGAGCAGTTCTTC. V and J are TRBV20-1 and TRBJ2-1; 14 bases align to TRBD2. The germline CDR1 and CDR2 sequences are DFQATT and SNEGSKA (reference sequence). The CDR3 extends over 18 amino acids. J lost 7 bases, V lost 1 base, and 12 bases had no gene match.

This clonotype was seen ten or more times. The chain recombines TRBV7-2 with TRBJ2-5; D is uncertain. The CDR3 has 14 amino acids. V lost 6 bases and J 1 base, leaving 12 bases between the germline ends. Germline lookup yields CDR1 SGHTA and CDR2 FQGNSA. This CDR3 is CASRLSAVQETQYF. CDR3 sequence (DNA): TGTGCCAGCAGGTTAAGTGCCGTCCAAGAGACCCAGTACTTC. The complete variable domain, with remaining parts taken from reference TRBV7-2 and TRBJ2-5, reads GAGVSQSPSNKVTEKGKDVELRCDPISGHTALYWYRQSLGQGLEFLIYFQGNSAPDKSGLPSDRFSAERTGGSVSTLTIQRTQQEDSAVYLCASRLSAVQETQYFGPGTRLLVL.

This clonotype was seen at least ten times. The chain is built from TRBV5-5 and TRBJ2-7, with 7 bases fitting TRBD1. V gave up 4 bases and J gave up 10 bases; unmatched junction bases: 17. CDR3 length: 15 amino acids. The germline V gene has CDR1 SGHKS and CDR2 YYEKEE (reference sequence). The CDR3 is CASSIGDSMYEEQYF. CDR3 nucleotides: TGTGCCAGCAGCATAGGGGACAGCATGTACGAGGAACAGTACTTC.

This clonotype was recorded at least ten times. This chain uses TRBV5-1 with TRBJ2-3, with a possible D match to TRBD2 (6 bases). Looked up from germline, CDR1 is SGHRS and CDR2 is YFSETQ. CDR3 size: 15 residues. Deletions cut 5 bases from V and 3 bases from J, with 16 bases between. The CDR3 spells CASRMVGGGTDTQYF. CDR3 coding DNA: TGCGCCAGCAGAATGGTGGGAGGCGGAACAGATACGCAGTATTTT.

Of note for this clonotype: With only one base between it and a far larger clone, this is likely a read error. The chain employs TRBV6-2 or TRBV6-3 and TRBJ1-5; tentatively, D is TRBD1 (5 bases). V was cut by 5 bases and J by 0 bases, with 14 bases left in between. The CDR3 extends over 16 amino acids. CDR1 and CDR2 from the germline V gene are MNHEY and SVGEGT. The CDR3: CASSLQGGASNQPQHF. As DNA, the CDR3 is TGTGCCAGCAGTCTCCAGGGAGGCGCTAGCAATCAGCCCCAGCATTTT.